This T cell receptor (beta chain) was found in a study of lymphopenia after photon versus proton radiotherapy. TCRdb keeps only in-frame clones here, not all; method: immunoSEQ multiplex PCR. The sample gives tens of thousands of clones, about 81% of which show up once; around 2% is in the top ten. Note on this clone: The antigen remains unidentified.

V was pared by 3 bases and J by 9 bases, with 6 bases between. Germline V lookup: CDR1 ENHRY, CDR2 SYGVKD. This CDR3 contains 11 residues. Notes on the study in general: After lymphocyte nadir, photon-treated repertoires showed oligoclonal expansion, especially CD8+ Temra. Proton therapy kept repertoires fairly stable, unlike photons, which gained effector/memory cells. Larger post-nadir TCR diversity loss correlated inversely with survival in deceased patients.

The source material was peripheral blood, sampled from a patient treated with proton-based radiotherapy. The sequence came from a man in his 60s with pancreatic cancer. The J gene is TRBJ2-1, the V gene TRBV10-3; D call uncertain. Here the CDR3 reads CAISDTGEQFF. DNA for the CDR3: TGTGCCATCAGTGATACGGGTGAGCAGTTCTTC.